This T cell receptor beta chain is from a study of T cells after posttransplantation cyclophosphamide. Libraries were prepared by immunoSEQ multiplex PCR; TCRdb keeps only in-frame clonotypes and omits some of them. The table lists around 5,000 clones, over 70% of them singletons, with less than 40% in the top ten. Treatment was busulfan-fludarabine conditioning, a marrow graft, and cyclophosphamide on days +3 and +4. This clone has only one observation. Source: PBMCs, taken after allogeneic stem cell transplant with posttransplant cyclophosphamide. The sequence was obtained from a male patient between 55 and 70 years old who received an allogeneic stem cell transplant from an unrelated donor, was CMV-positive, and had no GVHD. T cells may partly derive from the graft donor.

CDR3 nucleotides: TGTGCCAGCATACCGAAAGAGGCCTACGAGCAGTACTTC. This encodes CASIPKEAYEQYF. V usage is TRBV6-9 and J usage is TRBJ2-7; no clear D gene. The CDR3 spans 13 residues. V was shortened by 7 bases and J by 2 bases, with 12 bases between the two germline ends. The germline V gene encodes CDR1 MNHGY and CDR2 SVAAGI.